This T cell receptor (beta chain) was recovered during a study of PD-L1 blockade in urothelial cancer (TCRdb year 2017). For the wider study: All patients started therapy in about 2014 and received atezolizumab 1,200 mg intravenously every 3 weeks. Patients had an ECOG performance status of 0 or 1 and had received between 0 and 3 prior chemotherapy regimens. Whole exome sequencing and RNA sequencing of pretreatment tumors were performed alongside TCR sequencing in the same patients. Pretreatment tumor samples and matched peripheral blood, collected serially before and after atezolizumab treatment, underwent TCR sequencing. Durable clinical benefit was achieved by nine patients and was not achieved by 20 patients. A median of 141,255 T cells and 80,000 to 95,000 unique TCRs was obtained from blood samples, and a median clonality of roughly 0.08 was observed. The study was an exploratory multi-omic analysis of somatic, immune and clinical correlates of response to PD-L1 blockade with atezolizumab in urothelial cancer. Pretreatment blood TCR-seq was available for 27 to 30 patients, at least one posttreatment blood collection was obtained for around 25 patients, and tumor TCR-seq was available for around 25 patients. Blood samples were analyzed at two time points: 3 weeks after treatment start (second dose) and 6 weeks after treatment start. Twenty-five of 29 patients were males with bladder-origin urothelial cancer, and about 65% of the 29 reported a prior smoking history. Durable clinical benefit meant progression-free survival longer than 6 months, and TCR features were also tested against progression-free and overall survival. What the authors observed across the whole study: Because the sample size was small (n of about 30) and many exploratory analyses were performed, the results are intended to be hypothesis-generating. At 3 weeks after the start of treatment, tumor-associated TCR clones in peripheral blood had expanded more in patients with durable benefit (n ≈ 24, p = 0.022). A pretreatment peripheral blood TCR clonality below the median was linked to improved progression-free and overall survival.

The cohort included 25 to 30 patients with locally advanced or metastatic urothelial carcinoma who were treated at Memorial Sloan Kettering on a trial protocol. Peripheral blood mononuclear cells were collected pretreatment and during treatment, at between 1 and 8 total time points per patient. The Qiagen DNeasy Blood extraction kit was used to purify genomic DNA from total PBMCs and tumor samples. PBMCs were collected pretreatment and during treatment and were isolated and stored as previously described. To estimate absolute template abundance from read counts, synthetic TCR analog templates were spiked into each PCR. The immunoSEQ assay used bias-controlled V and J gene primers to amplify TCRbeta CDR3 regions from genomic DNA. Sequencing of rearranged TCRbeta segments was done at approximately 20X coverage. Turning to the authors' computational methods: Sequencing errors were corrected by clustering, and CDR3s were annotated against IMGT so that V, D and J genes could be assigned. Downstream analyses used only productive TCRbeta rearrangements and left out out-of-frame or stop-codon sequences. Clonality was calculated as one minus the Shannon entropy normalized by the log of the number of unique productive sequences. Clones differing between time points or between blood and tumor were identified using Fisher's exact test with Benjamini-Hochberg correction, with an adjusted p below 0.01 applied as the threshold. Not all clones reach the TCRdb copy of this immuneACCESS table, which keeps in-frame sequences only. Checked studies attribute under half of the gap to unresolved V genes and leave the rest unexplained. V and J calls and clone size are those listed in that table; D and trimming were worked out from the DNA. The sample table lists 70,000 to 85,000 clones, 80% to 90% of them with a count of one. The ten biggest clones cover around 4.7% of the sample.

From cysteine to phenylalanine, the CDR3 is 14 amino acids long. Only the CDR3 region is kept as DNA, spanning 42 bases read in frame from base 1. Reading the germline V gene gives CDR1 MDHEN and CDR2 SYDVKM. At the junction V is shortened by 5 bases and J by 1 base; bases outside the gene matches: 3. This clone was picked up a small number of times. Its recognized antigen is unknown. No much larger clone is present one base from it, and per-base qualities are unavailable. This sequence was found in a man aged 70 or older with urothelial cancer. The rearranged segments are TRBV28 and TRBJ2-5; 8 central bases correspond to TRBD2. Source: PBMCs, taken around atezolizumab (anti-PD-L1) treatment. The DNA is as follows: TGTGCCAGCAGTGTAGCGGGACCCCAAGAGACCCAGTACTTC. Translated, this is CASSVAGPQETQYF.